One and the same sample provided the 19 T cell receptor beta chains below, sequenced in a study of CD8 T cells in Susac syndrome. Random hexamers served to reverse transcribe roughly 0.45 to 1 ug RNA. TCRdb processed the immunoSEQ multiplex PCR reads anew with MiXCR; each CDR3 protein has one entry. The sample lists 120,000 or so distinct CDR3 sequences; around 95% were seen once. Material: CD4+ T cells from PBMCs. These receptors were taken from a human donor in good health.

The chain has TRBV28 and TRBJ1-1; 7 nucleotides agree with TRBD1. The junction had 13 bases not matched to a gene; V was cut back by 6 bases and J by 3 bases. This CDR3 comprises 16 residues. Germline-derived CDR1 and CDR2 are MDHEN and SYDVKM. The CDR3 coding sequence is TGTGCCAGCAGCCCTCTCGGGGAGGGGGCGGACACTGAAGCTTTCTTT. The encoded protein is CASSPLGEGADTEAFF.

The chain is built from TRBV7-2 and TRBJ2-1; D call uncertain. The CDR3 is made up of 14 amino acids. The germline V gene encodes CDR1 SGHTA and CDR2 FQGNSA. V shed 1 base and J shed 6 bases, with 10 bases lying between them. The CDR3 coding sequence is TGTGCCAGCAGCTTAGGGGCGCAATCCAATGAGCAGTTCTTC. It encodes CASSLGAQSNEQFF.

This CDR3 reads CASSLLGPETQYF. The CDR3 DNA is TGTGCCAGCAGCTTATTGGGGCCAGAGACCCAGTACTTC. The rearrangement joins TRBV11-2 to TRBJ2-5, with D possibly TRBD1 on 5 matching bases. The CDR3 contains 13 residues. V lost 2 bases to trimming and J lost 4 bases, with 8 bases between them. Germline-derived CDR1 and CDR2 are SGHAT and FQNNGV.

In DNA, the CDR3 is TGTGCCACTCCCGAGGCGGCAGGGAGGCTCTACGAGCAGTACTTC. Encoded protein: CATPEAAGRLYEQYF. The chain links TRBV24-1 to TRBJ2-7, with a weak D call TRBD2 (6 bases). Germline V gene lookup returns CDR1 KGHDR and CDR2 SFDVKD. There are 15 residues in the CDR3. The germline V and J ends were trimmed by 10 bases and 3 bases, with 21 bases remaining between them.

This sequence joins TRBV19 and TRBJ1-1; tentatively, D is TRBD1 (6 bases). V was pared by 5 bases and J by 4 bases, with 14 bases between. There are 14 residues in the CDR3. CDR1 and CDR2 from the germline V gene are LNHDA and SQIVND (reference sequence). In nucleotides, the CDR3 is TGTGCCAGTAGTGTACAGGGAGTGGGCACTGAAGCTTTCTTT. This sequence encodes CASSVQGVGTEAFF.

The V and J genes are TRBV15 and TRBJ1-6; D gene unclear. Germline assignment: CDR1 LNHNV and CDR2 YYDKDF (reference sequence). Trimming stripped 3 bases from V and 0 bases from J, with 12 bases between. There are 17 residues in the CDR3. This CDR3 is CATSSRFGSSYNSPLHF. The DNA of the CDR3 is TGTGCCACCAGCAGCCGTTTTGGTAGCTCCTATAATTCACCCCTCCACTTT.

The V and J genes are TRBV20-1 and TRBJ2-1, with a possible D match to TRBD2 (6 bases). CDR3 length: 15 residues. V was clipped by 6 bases and J by 7 bases, with 22 bases between them. The germline CDR1 and CDR2 sequences are DFQATT and SNEGSKA (reference sequence). The chain's CDR3 is CSARRETSLVNEQFF. The CDR3 bases are TGCAGTGCAAGACGTGAGACTAGTCTGGTGAATGAGCAGTTCTTC.

The chain carries TRBV20-1 and TRBJ2-2; 7 positions agree with TRBD1. The V segment lost 4 bases and the J segment 4 bases; nucleotides outside the gene matches: 21. From germline, CDR1 is DFQATT and CDR2 SNEGSKA (reference sequence). The CDR3 contains 19 residues. In nucleotides, the CDR3 is TGCAGTGCTATGGGAAACAGGGGAAACGAGGGGCGGGTCACCGGGGAGCTGTTTTTT. Its protein product is CSAMGNRGNEGRVTGELFF.

The chain carries TRBV7-2 and TRBJ2-1; no definite D call. This CDR3 has 13 amino acids. Looked up from germline, CDR1 is SGHTA and CDR2 is FQGNSA. V lost 0 bases to trimming and J lost 10 bases, with 10 bases between them. The CDR3 DNA reads as TGTGCCAGCAGCTTAGCGTGGGCGGAAGAGCAGTTCTTC. Its translation is CASSLAWAEEQFF.

The gene calls are TRBV6-2 or TRBV6-3 and TRBJ2-1, with unresolved D. The CDR3 consists of 12 residues. Germline CDR1 reads MNHEY; CDR2 reads SVGEGT. V lost 4 bases and J lost 5, with 6 bases in between. As DNA, the CDR3 is TGTGCCAGCAGTTCTCCGGACAATGAGCAGTTCTTC. Translating it yields CASSSPDNEQFF.

The chain joins TRBV28 to TRBJ2-2, with TRBD2 matching 13 bases. Germline-derived CDR1 and CDR2 are MDHEN and SYDVKM. The CDR3 has 18 residues. V shed 2 bases, J shed 7 bases, and the junction held 10 bases outside the gene matches. The CDR3 protein is CASSLDSGLAGIGGELFF. DNA of the CDR3: TGTGCCAGCAGTTTAGACTCGGGACTAGCGGGAATCGGCGGGGAGCTGTTTTTT.

The rearrangement uses TRBV6-5 and TRBJ1-2; weak D call: TRBD1 (5 bases). Germline assignment: CDR1 MNHEY and CDR2 SVGAGI. V gave up 0 bases and J gave up 8 bases, with 16 bases separating them. The CDR3 is made up of 15 amino acids. CDR3 nucleotide sequence: TGTGCCAGCAGTTACTCGAACGACGGGGCGCGCGGCTACACCTTC. Translated: CASSYSNDGARGYTF.

This clonotype was seen a single time. The chain is built from TRBV30 and TRBJ2-1; TRBD2 matches at 8 bases. CDR3 length: 16 amino acids. In germline, CDR1 is GTSNPN, CDR2 SVGIG (reference sequence). The V and J ends lost 1 base and 10 bases, in that order; junction bases with no gene match: 15. The CDR3 DNA reads TGTGCCTGGAGTGGGCAGGTTGAGCGGGAGATACGGGAGCAGTTCTTC. Translating gives CAWSGQVEREIREQFF.

V is TRBV24-1 and J is TRBJ2-2; 9 nucleotides align to TRBD1. There are 17 residues in the CDR3. V lost 6 bases to trimming and J lost 0 bases; unmatched junction nucleotides: 7. Germline values: CDR1 KGHDR, CDR2 SFDVKD. The chain's CDR3 is CATSTTGGDSNTGELFF. CDR3 in DNA: TGTGCCACCAGTACTACAGGGGGCGATTCGAACACCGGGGAGCTGTTTTTT.

The CDR3 is CASSAGTVYGYTF. CDR3 nucleotides: TGTGCCAGCAGCGCCGGGACAGTCTATGGCTACACCTTC. V usage is TRBV11-2 and J usage is TRBJ1-2, with 7 bases aligning to TRBD1. Germline CDR1 reads SGHAT; CDR2 reads FQNNGV. This CDR3 has 13 residues. After removal of 5 bases from V and 4 bases from J, the junction contained 4 bases not matched to a gene.

The V gene is TRBV5-1, the J gene TRBJ2-7; D uncertain. The ends were cut back, 0 bases at V and 6 bases at J, with 13 bases in the middle. The CDR3 is 14 residues long. Germline values: CDR1 SGHRS, CDR2 YFSETQ. The CDR3 loop reads CASSLVGYDGEQYF. CDR3 DNA sequence: TGCGCCAGCAGCTTGGTCGGCTACGATGGCGAGCAGTACTTC. The full variable domain, its missing parts supplied by reference TRBV5-1 and TRBJ2-7, is KAGVTQTPRYLIKTRGQQVTLSCSPISGHRSVSWYQQTPGQGLQFLFEYFSETQRNKGNFPGRFSGRQFSNSRSEMNVSTLELGDSALYLCASSLVGYDGEQYFGPGTRLTVT.

This clonotype was counted a single time. The rearrangement links TRBV5-1 to TRBJ2-7; D ambiguous. The germline V gene has CDR1 SGHRS and CDR2 YFSETQ. V was pared by 0 bases and J by 6 bases, with 13 bases between. The CDR3 loop spans 14 amino acids. CDR3 in DNA: TGCGCCAGCAGCTTGGAAGGTCGGACGGCCGAGCAGTACTTC. As protein: CASSLEGRTAEQYF.

J is TRBJ1-1 and V is TRBV29-1, with D perhaps matching TRBD1 (5 bases). The CDR3 covers 12 residues. Germline CDR1 SQVTM, CDR2 ANQGSEA. Between the trimmed V and J ends, which lost 6 bases and 4 bases, there was a span of 12 bases. CDR3 nucleotides: TGCAGCGTAAGGGACGCGGGCACTGAAGCTTTCTTT. Translated, it gives CSVRDAGTEAFF. Full variable domain (remainder filled in from reference TRBV29-1 and TRBJ1-1): SAVISQKPSRDICQRGTSLTIQCQVDSQVTMMFWYRQQPGQSLTLIATANQGSEATYESGFVIDKFPISRPNLTFSTLTVSNMSPEDSSIYLCSVRDAGTEAFFGQGTRLTVV.

The chain uses TRBV7-2 and TRBJ2-7; D is tentatively TRBD1 or TRBD2 (5 bases each). V was pared by 3 bases and J by 0 bases, with 9 bases between. CDR1 is SGHTA, CDR2 FQGNSA, per germline. The CDR3 sequence is 14 residues long. CDR3 sequence: CASSFTRGSYEQYF. The CDR3 DNA reads TGTGCCAGCAGCTTTACTAGGGGCTCCTACGAGCAGTACTTC.